These 10 T cell receptor beta chains were all obtained from the same sample, sequenced in a study of blood T cell repertoires in COVID-19. Profiled with immunoSEQ multiplex PCR; TCRdb holds only in-frame clones, not every one. The table lists around 150,000 clones, about 79% of them singletons, with about 2.9% in the top ten. Source material: PBMCs or T cells enriched from blood (not recorded which). Source of these receptors: a woman between 50 and 59 years old who had recovered from COVID-19.

This chain connects TRBV18 to TRBJ1-2, with 8 positions matching TRBD1. Germline CDR1 reads KGHSH; CDR2 reads LQKENI. This CDR3 is built from 15 residues. V was pared by 2 bases and J by 4 bases, with 6 bases of the junction left unmatched. CDR3 coding DNA: TGTGCCAGCTCACCAGCAGGGGGCAAGAGCTATGGCTACACCTTC. It specifies CASSPAGGKSYGYTF. Full variable domain (missing parts from reference TRBV18 and TRBJ1-2): NAGVMQNPRHLVRRRGQEARLRCSPMKGHSHVYWYRQLPEEGLKFMVYLQKENIIDESGMPKERFSAEFPKEGPSILRIQQVVRGDSAAYFCASSPAGGKSYGYTFGSGTRLTVV.

V usage is TRBV11-2 and J usage is TRBJ1-2; TRBD1 might be the D (6 bases). The CDR3 length is 13 residues. The germline V gene has CDR1 SGHAT and CDR2 FQNNGV. V dropped 4 bases and J dropped 5 bases, with 11 bases sitting between them. CDR3 region: CASSSQGWYGYTF. As DNA, the CDR3 is TGTGCCAGCAGCTCTCAGGGGTGGTATGGCTACACCTTC.

The V and J genes are TRBV28 and TRBJ1-4; 8 bases map to TRBD1. V dropped 8 bases and J dropped 6; count of bases not matched to a gene: 17. CDR3 length equals 17 residues. Germline V lookup: CDR1 MDHEN, CDR2 SYDVKM. CDR3 sequence reads: CASSGTGEVSDHEKLFF. The CDR3 DNA reads TGTGCCAGCTCCGGGACAGGAGAGGTTTCGGATCATGAAAAACTGTTTTTT.

This sequence joins TRBV6-5 and TRBJ2-7, with 8 bases lining up with TRBD1. Trimming took 5 bases from V and 5 from J; bases not matched to a gene: 5. Germline CDR1 reads MNHEY; CDR2 reads SVGAGI. CDR3 size: 13 residues. CDR3 in amino acids: CASSQGARNEQYF. Written as DNA, the CDR3 is TGTGCCAGCAGTCAGGGGGCGAGGAACGAGCAGTACTTC.

There are a few counts of this clone. The V and J genes are TRBV6-1 and TRBJ1-4, with TRBD1 identical over 7 bases. The trim removed 3 bases at V and 2 bases at J, leaving 6 bases unmatched. Germline CDR1 is MNHNS and CDR2 is SASEGT. The length of the CDR3 is 16 residues. CDR3 residues: CASSDGIQGTNEKLFF. The CDR3 region has the DNA TGTGCCAGCAGTGATGGGATACAGGGGACTAATGAAAAACTGTTTTTT.

The chain couples TRBV25-1 to TRBJ2-1, with 11 positions matching TRBD1. CDR1 MGHDK and CDR2 SYGVNS come from the germline V gene. This CDR3 contains 15 residues. V shed 5 bases and J 7 bases; nucleotides not matched to a gene: 7. CDR3 sequence (DNA): TGTGCCAGCAGTCCCGGACAGGGGGCAGTGAATGAGCAGTTCTTC. Its protein product is CASSPGQGAVNEQFF. Drawing the rest from reference TRBV25-1 and TRBJ2-1, the complete variable domain is EADIYQTPRYLVIGTGKKITLECSQTMGHDKMYWYQQDPGMELHLIHYSYGVNSTEKGDLSSESTVSRIRTEHFPLTLESARPSHTSQYLCASSPGQGAVNEQFFGPGTRLTVL.

The count of this clone is one. This chain joins TRBV10-3 and TRBJ2-7; a weak D match, TRBD2 (5 bases). The CDR3 loop spans 13 amino acids. Germline CDR1 ENHRY, CDR2 SYGVKD. V was clipped by 7 bases and J by 5 bases, with 15 bases between them. The CDR3 region is CAIKLRDPDEQYF. The CDR3 DNA reads TGTGCCATCAAGCTTCGGGATCCCGACGAGCAGTACTTC.

V and J are TRBV6-5 and TRBJ1-2; a possible D gene is TRBD1 (5 bases). With 6 bases removed from V and 6 bases from J, the gap between germline ends came to 14 bases. This CDR3 spans 13 amino acids. The germline V gene has CDR1 MNHEY and CDR2 SVGAGI. CDR3 in amino acids: CASRVDSYDGYTF. As DNA, the CDR3 is TGTGCCAGCAGGGTTGACAGCTATGATGGCTACACCTTC.

This rearrangement joins TRBV5-6 to TRBJ2-7; 7 bases agree with TRBD1. The CDR3 is 13 residues long. The germline gives CDR1 SGHDT, CDR2 YYEEEE. With 4 bases clipped from V and 2 bases from J, the junction kept 3 bases outside the gene matches. The DNA of the CDR3 is TGTGCCAGCAGCGGGACAGCCACCTACGAGCAGTACTTC. It yields the protein CASSGTATYEQYF.

Turning to this clone: The same CDR3 can be traced to other DNA sequences in this sample. The genes are TRBV27 and TRBJ2-6, with TRBD1 matching 7 bases. Germline V gene data show CDR1 as MNHEY and CDR2 as SMNVEV (reference sequence). J lost 1 base, V lost 5 bases, and 2 bases had no gene match. There are 15 residues in the CDR3. CDR3 sequence: CASSPRGSGANVLTF. The CDR3 DNA follows: TGTGCCAGCAGTCCCAGGGGGTCTGGGGCCAACGTCCTGACTTTC.